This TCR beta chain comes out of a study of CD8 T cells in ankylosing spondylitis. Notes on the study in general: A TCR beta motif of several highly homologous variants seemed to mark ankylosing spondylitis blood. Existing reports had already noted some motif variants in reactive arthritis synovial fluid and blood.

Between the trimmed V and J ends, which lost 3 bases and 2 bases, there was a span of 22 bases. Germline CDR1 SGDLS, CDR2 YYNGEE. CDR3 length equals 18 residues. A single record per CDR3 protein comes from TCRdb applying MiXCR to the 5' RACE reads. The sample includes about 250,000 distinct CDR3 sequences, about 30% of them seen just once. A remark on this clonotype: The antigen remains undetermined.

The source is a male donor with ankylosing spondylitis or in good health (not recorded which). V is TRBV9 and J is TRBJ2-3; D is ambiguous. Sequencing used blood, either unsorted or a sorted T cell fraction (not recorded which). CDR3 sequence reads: CASSDNSDSEPPTDTQYF. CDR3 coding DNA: TGTGCCAGCAGCGACAACTCAGACTCTGAGCCCCCCACAGATACGCAGTATTTT.